The T cell receptor (beta chain) under discussion was sequenced for a study of T cells after yellow fever vaccination. Overall study: Low-cell-number fractions were prepared with SMART-Seq v4 Ultra Low Input. Overall study findings and caveats: Most primary-vaccination clones reappeared after the booster (more than 95% CD4, 85% to 90% CD8). Though it reached lower strength, the secondary response hit its peak faster, day 5 versus 15. Abundant contaminating clonotypes from the bulk population could appear in FACS-sorted repertoires.

With respect to this clonotype: No antigen is known for it.

Looked up from germline, CDR1 is DFQATT and CDR2 is SNEGSKA (reference sequence). The V gene lost 1 base and the J gene lost 6 bases, with 16 bases spanning the gap. This CDR3 has 16 residues. TCRdb re-derived calls from the 5' RACE reads in MiXCR, one entry per CDR3 protein. Among 250,000 to 400,000 distinct CDR3 sequences listed, 4% to 5.5% were seen once. The V and J genes are TRBV20-1 and TRBJ1-6; TRBD1 is a possible D gene (5 bases). Sequenced material: PBMCs, taken 15 days after the yellow fever booster vaccination. This receptor was obtained from a man in his late teens or twenties who received the YFV17D yellow fever vaccine. CDR3 region: CSARVAGLMGNSPLHF. The CDR3 DNA reads as TGCAGTGCTAGAGTCGCAGGGTTAATGGGTAATTCACCCCTCCACTTT.